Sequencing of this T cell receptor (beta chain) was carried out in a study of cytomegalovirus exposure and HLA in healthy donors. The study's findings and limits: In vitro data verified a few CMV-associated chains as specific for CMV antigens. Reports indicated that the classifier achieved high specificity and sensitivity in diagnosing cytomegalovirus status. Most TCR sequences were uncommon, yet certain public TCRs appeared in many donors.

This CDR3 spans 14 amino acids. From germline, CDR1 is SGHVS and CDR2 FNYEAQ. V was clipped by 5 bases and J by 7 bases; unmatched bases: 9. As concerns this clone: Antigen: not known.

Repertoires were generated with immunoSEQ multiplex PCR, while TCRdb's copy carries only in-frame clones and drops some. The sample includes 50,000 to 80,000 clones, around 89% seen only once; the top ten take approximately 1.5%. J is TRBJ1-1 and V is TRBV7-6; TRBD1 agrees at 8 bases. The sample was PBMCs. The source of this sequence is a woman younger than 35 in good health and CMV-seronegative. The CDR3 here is CASSRRGQDFEAFF. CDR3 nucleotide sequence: TGTGCCAGCAGCCGTCGGGGACAGGATTTTGAAGCTTTCTTT.